The 30 T cell receptor beta chains listed next were all sequenced from one sample in a study of blood T cells in healthy people across ages. Through a sample-barcoded 5' primer and a J-beta primer mix, a second PCR was run for roughly 7 to 11 cycles. A single record per CDR3 protein comes from TCRdb applying MiXCR to the 5' RACE reads. The top ten clones hold 29% of a sample with 270,000 or so distinct CDR3 sequences, 25% to 30% of them seen once. Sequenced input: blood. Source of these receptors: a woman in her seventies in good health.

V usage is TRBV28 and J usage is TRBJ1-2; D may be TRBD1 (5 bases). Germline CDR1 is MDHEN and CDR2 is SYDVKM. This CDR3 is 12 amino acids long. V lost 1 base to trimming and J lost 8 bases, with 8 bases between them. The CDR3 region is CASSLSGGGYTF. The CDR3 DNA follows: TGTGCCAGCAGTTTATCTGGGGGAGGCTACACCTTC.

This clonotype occurred many times. The chain is built from TRBV4-2 and TRBJ2-4, with TRBD2 identical over 12 bases. Losses at the gene ends were 4 bases for V and 7 bases for J; bases not matched to a gene: 2. The CDR3 loop spans 14 amino acids. Germline values: CDR1 LGHNA, CDR2 YNFKEQ. Written as DNA, the CDR3 is TGTGCCAGCAGCCCAGGGACTAGCGGGAACATTCAGTACTTC. This codes for CASSPGTSGNIQYF.

The J gene is TRBJ1-4, the V gene TRBV15; 9 bases fit TRBD1. Germline values: CDR1 LNHNV, CDR2 YYDKDF (reference sequence). CDR3 size: 16 residues. The V segment lost 1 base and the J segment 4 bases; nucleotides outside the gene matches: 4. In DNA form, the CDR3 reads TGTGCCACCAGCAGAGGGGACAGGGCTCTTAATGAAAAACTGTTTTTT. The encoded protein is CATSRGDRALNEKLFF.

This clonotype has ten or more counts. The chain couples TRBV3-1 to TRBJ2-7, with 8 bases identical to TRBD2. V was clipped by 6 bases and J by 3 bases; unmatched bases: 4. CDR1 and CDR2 from the germline V gene are LGHDT and YNNKEL (reference sequence). The CDR3 has 13 amino acids. The CDR3 protein is CASRPGTSYEQYF. The CDR3, as DNA: TGTGCCAGCAGACCCGGGACTAGCTACGAGCAGTACTTC.

A word on this clonotype: The missing conserved phenylalanine or tryptophan at the end of this CDR3 makes a read error likely. The limits of the CDR3 on the DNA are not certain, so only TCRdb's listed CDR3 is given. The CDR3: CASSLVYGVAGNTIYFGEGSWL. V gene TRBV11-2 combines with J gene TRBJ1-3. The CDR3 has 22 residues if both end residues are counted. CDR1 is SGHAT, CDR2 FQNNGV, per germline.

This clonotype has just a few counts. The chain couples TRBV4-3 to TRBJ2-3; D may be TRBD2 (6 bases). This CDR3 has 18 residues. Trimming stripped 3 bases from V and 0 bases from J, with 19 bases between. The germline V gene encodes CDR1 LGHNA and CDR2 YSLEER. CDR3 amino acids: CASSQGGTAERSTDTQYF. CDR3 nucleotides: TGCGCCAGCAGCCAGGGCGGGACTGCCGAACGTAGCACAGATACGCAGTATTTT.

The chain is built from TRBV15 and TRBJ2-2; 9 positions match TRBD2. The CDR3 is 15 residues long. Germline CDR1 reads LNHNV; CDR2 reads YYDKDF (reference sequence). The V and J ends lost 3 bases and 7 bases, in that order; junction bases with no gene match: 6. For the CDR3, the DNA is TGTGCCACCAGCAGCGGTGGACTAGCGAGCGGGGAGCTGTTTTTT. It is translated as CATSSGGLASGELFF.

The sample holds many counts of this clonotype. V is TRBV20-1 and J is TRBJ2-7, with 8 nucleotides matching TRBD1. The V gene's germline CDR1 is DFQATT and CDR2 SNEGSKA (reference sequence). V shed 3 bases and J 6 bases; nucleotides not matched to a gene: 7. The length of the CDR3 is 13 residues. The DNA for the CDR3 is TGCAGTGCTAGCTACCAGGGGGCTGGCGAGCAGTACTTC. As protein: CSASYQGAGEQYF.

This clonotype was counted many times. V usage is TRBV5-1 and J usage is TRBJ1-6, with TRBD1 as a possible D gene (5 bases). This CDR3 is 13 amino acids long. Germline V CDR1 and CDR2: SGHRS, YFSETQ. The V end was cut by 0 bases, the J end by 10 bases, with 8 bases between. The CDR3 DNA reads as TGCGCCAGCAGCTTGGCGGGGGGGTCACCCCTCCACTTT. Translation: CASSLAGGSPLHF.

CDR3 coding DNA: TGTGCCAGCAGCTTAGAAAGGCAAGGCGAGCAGTACTTC. Translating gives CASSLERQGEQYF. The gene calls are TRBV7-2 and TRBJ2-7; D gene ambiguous. Germline CDR1 is SGHTA and CDR2 is FQGNSA. The CDR3 has 13 amino acids. Trimming cost V 1 base and J 6 bases, with 10 bases left between them.

This clonotype was seen only a few times. A much larger clone sits a single nucleotide away, making a read error possible. The chain employs TRBV6-1 and TRBJ2-5; D not certain. This CDR3 has 11 residues. V was cut by 4 bases and J by 2 bases, with 2 bases left in between. CDR1 and CDR2 (germline): MNHNS, SASEGT. The CDR3: CASSVQETQYF. CDR3 in DNA: TGTGCCAGCAGTGTACAAGAGACCCAGTACTTC.

The rearrangement uses TRBV5-1 and TRBJ1-2; maybe TRBD1 (5 bases). Between the trimmed V and J ends, which lost 0 bases and 0 bases, there was a span of 9 bases. The CDR3 contains 15 residues. Per the germline V gene, CDR1 is SGHRS and CDR2 is YFSETQ. The CDR3 sequence: CASSLEPGPNYGYTF. The DNA for the CDR3 is TGCGCCAGCAGCTTGGAACCGGGACCTAACTATGGCTACACCTTC.

This clonotype was counted at least ten times. The V call is TRBV7-2, the J call TRBJ2-5; 8 positions match TRBD2. The CDR3 loop spans 16 amino acids. Trimming took 5 bases from V and 4 from J; bases not matched to a gene: 12. CDR1 SGHTA and CDR2 FQGNSA come from the germline V gene. As DNA, the CDR3 is TGTGCCAGCAGCAACGGACTAGCTGGGGGGAGAGAGACCCAGTACTTC. Amino acids: CASSNGLAGGRETQYF.

In this sample, this clonotype turned up many times. CDR3 sequence reads: CASSPREYGRETQYF. For the CDR3, the DNA is TGCGCCAGCAGCCCCCGGGAGTATGGAAGGGAGACCCAGTACTTC. The genes are TRBV5-1 and TRBJ2-5; TRBD2 is a possible D gene (6 bases). The germline gives CDR1 SGHRS, CDR2 YFSETQ. This CDR3 is 15 amino acids long. V was trimmed by 4 bases and J by 5 bases, leaving 18 bases between them.

The chain employs TRBV28 and TRBJ1-4, with 7 bases matching TRBD1. The CDR3 length is 15 residues. The germline CDR1 and CDR2 sequences are MDHEN and SYDVKM. V lost 6 bases and J lost 4; bases outside the gene matches: 8. The CDR3, as DNA: TGTGCCAGCAGGACCGGGACAGCCTATAATGAAAAACTGTTTTTT. This encodes CASRTGTAYNEKLFF.

This chain joins TRBV7-2 and TRBJ2-4, with TRBD1 identical over 8 bases. The CDR3 consists of 12 residues. Trimming took 6 bases from V and 7 from J; bases not matched to a gene: 2. The germline gives CDR1 SGHTA, CDR2 FQGNSA. The chain's CDR3 is CASSTGGNIQYF. CDR3 in DNA: TGTGCCAGCAGTACAGGGGGGAACATTCAGTACTTC.

There are a few counts of this clonotype. The chain combines TRBV28 with TRBJ1-5, with 9 positions matching TRBD1. The germline CDR1 and CDR2 sequences are MDHEN and SYDVKM. J lost 6 bases, V lost 6 bases, and 6 bases had no gene match. The CDR3 runs to 14 residues. CDR3 sequence: CASSSGTGFQPQHF. DNA for the CDR3: TGTGCCAGCAGCTCCGGGACAGGGTTTCAGCCCCAGCATTTT.

The chain has TRBV28 and TRBJ2-7; D gene unclear. The germline CDR1 and CDR2 sequences are MDHEN and SYDVKM. Trimming shortened V by 2 bases and J by 0 bases, and 5 bases separated the two germline ends. The CDR3 sequence is 13 residues long. CDR3 bases: TGTGCCAGCAGTTTAAGCAGCTCCTACGAGCAGTACTTC. Translating gives CASSLSSSYEQYF.

The J gene is TRBJ2-1, the V gene TRBV12-5, with 8 bases identical to TRBD1. Germline-derived CDR1 and CDR2 are LGHNT and FRNRAP. The J segment lost 8 bases and the V segment lost 2 bases, leaving 20 bases of the junction unmatched. CDR3 length: 19 residues. The CDR3, as DNA: TGTGCTAGTGGTTTGCCCCCAGGACAGGGCGGGCTAAATACGCATGAGCAGTTCTTC. Translating it yields CASGLPPGQGGLNTHEQFF.

At least ten counts were recorded for this clonotype. The V gene is TRBV12-3 or TRBV12-4, the J gene TRBJ1-6; 7 bases fit TRBD1. The V and J ends lost 5 bases and 10 bases, in that order; junction bases with no gene match: 5. This CDR3 spans 13 amino acids. The CDR3 DNA follows: TGTGCCAGCAGTCCTACAGGGGTGTCACCCCTCCACTTT. Its protein product is CASSPTGVSPLHF.

The chain uses TRBV28 and TRBJ1-6, with D possibly matching TRBD1 (5 bases). The CDR3 extends over 14 amino acids. Trimming stripped 3 bases from V and 3 bases from J, with 6 bases between. CDR1 is MDHEN and CDR2 is SYDVKM in the germline V gene. The CDR3 nucleotides are TGTGCCAGCAGTTTCAGGGTCTATAATTCACCCCTCCACTTT. Protein sequence: CASSFRVYNSPLHF.

This clonotype was seen only a few times. The chain carries TRBV29-1 and TRBJ2-7; 7 bases are shared with TRBD2. V shed 6 bases, J shed 5 bases, and the junction held 4 bases outside the gene matches. Germline assignment: CDR1 SQVTM and CDR2 ANQGSEA. The length of the CDR3 is 11 residues. DNA of the CDR3: TGCAGCGTGGCCACTAGCGACGAGCAGTACTTC. Its protein is CSVATSDEQYF.

This clonotype has ten or more counts. The V and J genes are TRBV24-1 and TRBJ2-7, with 7 nucleotides matching TRBD1. V was clipped by 6 bases and J by 3 bases; unmatched bases: 1. The CDR3 is 12 amino acids. Germline CDR1 KGHDR, CDR2 SFDVKD. CDR3 region: CATSRTGYEQYF. The CDR3 region has the DNA TGTGCCACCAGTAGGACAGGCTACGAGCAGTACTTC.

This clonotype appeared a few times. The junction departs from the called germline gene at one end, perhaps through a read error. The chain joins TRBV6-1 to TRBJ2-1, with a tentative D call TRBD2 (5 bases). This CDR3 has 11 residues. Germline CDR1 reads MNHNS; CDR2 reads SASEGT. CDR3 sequence reads: CASGRDGATVF. For the CDR3, the DNA is TGTGCCAGCGGGAGAGATGGCGCGACGGTCTTC.

This clonotype was observed a handful of times. This sequence joins TRBV6-5 and TRBJ2-4, with D perhaps TRBD2 (5 bases). The CDR3 is 19 residues long. Germline V gene data show CDR1 as MNHEY and CDR2 as SVGAGI. V was cut by 2 bases and J by 1 base, with 21 bases left in between. The CDR3 sequence: CASSYEPFGGSDAKNIQYF. The CDR3 region has the DNA TGTGCCAGCAGTTACGAGCCTTTTGGAGGTTCCGATGCCAAAAACATTCAGTACTTC.

The rearrangement joins TRBV28 to TRBJ2-7; 8 bases map to TRBD2. CDR1 is MDHEN, CDR2 SYDVKM, per germline. J gave up 4 bases and V 3 bases, and 8 bases lay outside the gene matches. The CDR3 extends over 15 amino acids. The CDR3 region is CASSFASGPSYEQYF. For the CDR3, the DNA is TGTGCCAGCAGTTTTGCTAGCGGGCCCTCTTACGAGCAGTACTTC.

The rearrangement links TRBV5-1 to TRBJ2-2; TRBD1 agrees at 8 bases. Germline V gives CDR1 SGHRS, CDR2 YFSETQ. The CDR3 covers 17 residues. The trim removed 7 bases at V and 2 bases at J, leaving 13 bases unmatched. The CDR3 nucleotides read TGCGCCAGCCGTAGACAGGGGTCTGTGTCCAACACCGGGGAGCTGTTTTTT. Amino acids: CASRRQGSVSNTGELFF.

This clonotype was counted only a few times. V is TRBV11-1 and J is TRBJ2-5; TRBD2 aligns across 14 bases. This CDR3 is 20 amino acids long. The germline gives CDR1 SGHAT, CDR2 FQDESV (reference sequence). Trimming cost V 0 bases and J 1 base; bases outside gene matches: 10. This CDR3 reads CASSLAAGTSGSGGQETQYF. In DNA, the CDR3 is TGTGCCAGCAGCTTAGCGGCCGGGACTAGCGGGAGTGGGGGCCAAGAGACCCAGTACTTC.

The V call is TRBV7-2, the J call TRBJ2-5; no definite D call. The J call may be faulty, since TRBJ2-7 better matches the DNA end. Germline V gene lookup returns CDR1 SGHTA and CDR2 FQGNSA. The CDR3 has 13 residues. The DNA of the CDR3 is TGTGCCAGCAGCTGGGTTCCCAGCTACGAGCAGTACTTC. Residues: CASSWVPSYEQYF.

This clonotype was found a few times. This sequence joins TRBV6-1 and TRBJ2-5, with TRBD2 matching 9 bases. Germline V CDR1 and CDR2: MNHNS, SASEGT. With V trimmed by 7 bases and J by 3 bases, 21 bases remained unmatched. The CDR3 covers 19 residues. The CDR3 DNA follows: TGTGCCAGCAATACACGGGTTAGCGGGAGAACGGGAAGGGAAGAGACCCAGTACTTC. This translates into CASNTRVSGRTGREETQYF.